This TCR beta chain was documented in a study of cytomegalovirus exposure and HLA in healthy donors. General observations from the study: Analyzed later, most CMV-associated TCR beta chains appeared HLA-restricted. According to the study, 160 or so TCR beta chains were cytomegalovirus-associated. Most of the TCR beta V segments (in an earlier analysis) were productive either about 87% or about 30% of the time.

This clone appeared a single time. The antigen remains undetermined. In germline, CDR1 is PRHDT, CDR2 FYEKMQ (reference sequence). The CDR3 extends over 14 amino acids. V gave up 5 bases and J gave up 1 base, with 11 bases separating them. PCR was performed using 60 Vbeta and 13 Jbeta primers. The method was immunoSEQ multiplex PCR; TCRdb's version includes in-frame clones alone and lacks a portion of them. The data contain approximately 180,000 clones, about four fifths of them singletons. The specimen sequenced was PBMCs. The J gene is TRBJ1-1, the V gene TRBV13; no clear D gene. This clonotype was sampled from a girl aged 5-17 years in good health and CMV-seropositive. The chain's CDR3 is CASSPRQSNTEAFF. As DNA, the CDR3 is TGTGCCAGCAGCCCTAGGCAGTCGAACACTGAAGCTTTCTTT.